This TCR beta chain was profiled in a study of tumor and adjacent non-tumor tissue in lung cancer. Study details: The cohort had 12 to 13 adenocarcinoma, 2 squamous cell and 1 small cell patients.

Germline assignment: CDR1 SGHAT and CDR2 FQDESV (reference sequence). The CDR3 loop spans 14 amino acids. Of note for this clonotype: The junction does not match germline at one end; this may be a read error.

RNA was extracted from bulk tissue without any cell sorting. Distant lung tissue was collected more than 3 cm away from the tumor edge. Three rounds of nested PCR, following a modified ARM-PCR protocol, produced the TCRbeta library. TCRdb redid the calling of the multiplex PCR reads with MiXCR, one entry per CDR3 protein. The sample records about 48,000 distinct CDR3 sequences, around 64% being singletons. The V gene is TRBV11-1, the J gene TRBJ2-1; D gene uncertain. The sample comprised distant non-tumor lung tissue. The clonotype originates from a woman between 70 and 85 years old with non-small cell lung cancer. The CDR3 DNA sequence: TGTGCCAACACCCCCGGGCGGTCCTACAATGAGCAGCTCTTC. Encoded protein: CANTPGRSYNEQLF.